These 27 T cell receptor beta chains originate from one sample sequenced in a study of cytomegalovirus exposure and HLA in healthy donors. Sequencing was performed with immunoSEQ multiplex PCR; in TCRdb, only in-frame clones are kept and a portion is missing. This sample has under 200,000 clones, with about 89% found just once. The sequencing sample was made of PBMCs. The source of these receptors is a woman between 18 and 29 years old in good health and CMV-seropositive.

This clone was seen only once. This chain joins TRBV19 and TRBJ2-2; 8 bases agree with TRBD1. The germline V gene encodes CDR1 LNHDA and CDR2 SQIVND (reference sequence). The junction had 7 bases not matched to a gene; V was cut back by 10 bases and J by 0 bases. This CDR3 has 15 amino acids. CDR3 sequence: CATGQGSPNTGELFF. The CDR3 DNA sequence: TGTGCCACTGGACAGGGTTCGCCGAACACCGGGGAGCTGTTTTTT.

This rearrangement joins TRBV18 to TRBJ2-3, with 8 bases that match TRBD1. The germline gives CDR1 KGHSH, CDR2 LQKENI. Germline trimming cut 1 base from V and 5 bases from J; bases unmatched to any gene: 5. This CDR3 region has 15 residues. CDR3 protein: CASSPQDREEDTQYF. The CDR3 bases are TGTGCCAGCTCACCACAGGACAGGGAGGAAGATACGCAGTATTTT.

This clone has just one count. V and J are TRBV6-6 and TRBJ2-7, with 7 bases that match TRBD2. This CDR3 comprises 16 residues. V shed 6 bases and J 7 bases; nucleotides not matched to a gene: 18. Looked up from germline, CDR1 is MNHNY and CDR2 is SVGAGI (reference sequence). In DNA, the CDR3 is TGTGCCAGCAGCCTCCCCCGCCCAGCGGGATTTGAGGAGCAGTACTTC. The encoded protein is CASSLPRPAGFEEQYF.

The rearrangement links TRBV7-6 to TRBJ1-2, with 7 bases matching TRBD1. The CDR3 totals 16 residues. J lost 0 bases, V lost 1 base, and 5 bases had no gene match. Germline CDR1 reads SGHVS; CDR2 reads FNYEAQ. CDR3: CASSLGPGTANYGYTF. The CDR3 coding sequence is TGTGCCAGCAGCTTAGGTCCCGGGACAGCTAACTATGGCTACACCTTC.

This clone showed up just a few times. The rearrangement links TRBV7-8 to TRBJ2-3, with TRBD2 identical over 9 bases. The V gene's germline CDR1 is SGHVS and CDR2 FQNEAQ. V lost 4 bases, J lost 3 bases, and 5 bases stayed unmatched. The CDR3 sequence is 15 residues long. The CDR3 loop is CASSSNLAGTDTQYF. The CDR3 region has the DNA TGTGCCAGCAGCTCCAACCTAGCGGGAACAGATACGCAGTATTTT.

The V gene is TRBV19, the J gene TRBJ1-5, with D tentatively TRBD1 (5 bases). Trimming removed 3 bases from V and 7 bases from J, with 16 bases in between. The length of the CDR3 is 15 residues. Looked up from germline, CDR1 is LNHDA and CDR2 is SQIVND (reference sequence). In nucleotides, the CDR3 is TGTGCCAGTAGTATGACCCTTAGGGGAGGGCAGCCCCAGCATTTT. It specifies CASSMTLRGGQPQHF.

The V gene is TRBV27, the J gene TRBJ2-7; possible D gene TRBD1, 6 bases. Trimming stripped 5 bases from V and 0 bases from J, with 14 bases between. CDR3 length equals 15 residues. The germline V gene encodes CDR1 MNHEY and CDR2 SMNVEV (reference sequence). In nucleotides, the CDR3 is TGTGCCAGCAGTATACAGGGATTGAGCTCCTACGAGCAGTACTTC. It translates to CASSIQGLSSYEQYF.

This chain joins TRBV28 and TRBJ2-7; tentatively, D is TRBD1 (6 bases). The V and J ends lost 8 bases and 6 bases respectively, with 23 bases between them. The germline V gene encodes CDR1 MDHEN and CDR2 SYDVKM. The CDR3 length is 15 residues. CDR3 nucleotides: TGTGCCAGCTTCTCGCCGGGACACCCGTTTAGCGAGCAGTACTTC. Its protein is CASFSPGHPFSEQYF.

This clone is a singleton in its sample. The chain has TRBV18 and TRBJ1-1; D not certain. The CDR3 is made up of 16 amino acids. Germline CDR1 is KGHSH and CDR2 is LQKENI. The V gene lost 0 bases and the J gene lost 0 bases, with 11 bases spanning the gap. This CDR3 reads CASSPPRGLLNTEAFF. In DNA, the CDR3 is TGTGCCAGCTCACCACCTCGAGGGCTTCTGAACACTGAAGCTTTCTTT.

The gene calls are TRBV7-9 and TRBJ2-7; perhaps TRBD1 as D (5 bases). The germline V gene encodes CDR1 SEHNR and CDR2 FQNEAQ (reference sequence). The CDR3 contains 16 residues. The V and J ends lost 5 bases and 5 bases respectively, with 22 bases between them. The CDR3 bases are TGTGCCAGCAGCCCGATTGACAGCCCGGATACCAACGAGCAGTACTTC. Translating it yields CASSPIDSPDTNEQYF.

The rearrangement joins TRBV11-1 to TRBJ2-7; D possibly corresponds to TRBD2 (6 bases). V lost 3 bases, J lost 0 bases, and 21 bases lay in between. The CDR3 sequence is 18 residues long. Germline CDR1 is SGHAT and CDR2 is FQDESV (reference sequence). In nucleotides, the CDR3 is TGTGCCAGCAGCTTTAGCGCGGGGCTAAGCGCCTACTCCTACGAGCAGTACTTC. Its protein is CASSFSAGLSAYSYEQYF.

The CDR3 spells CASSAELAGVEQFF. DNA of the CDR3: TGTGCCAGCAGTGCCGAACTAGCGGGAGTTGAGCAGTTCTTC. This chain uses TRBV2 with TRBJ2-1; 11 bases match TRBD2. The germline V gene encodes CDR1 SNHLY and CDR2 FYNNEI. The CDR3 is made up of 14 amino acids. Germline trimming cut 4 bases from V and 9 bases from J; bases unmatched to any gene: 5.

A single count supports this clone. The chain has TRBV5-4 and TRBJ1-1, with TRBD1 as a possible D gene (5 bases). Germline loops: CDR1 SGHNT, CDR2 YYREEE (reference sequence). V was pared by 4 bases and J by 1 base, with 14 bases between. The CDR3 runs 15 residues. CDR3 in amino acids: CASSILGGRNTEAFF. CDR3 nucleotides: TGTGCCAGCAGCATTCTCGGGGGGAGGAACACTGAAGCTTTCTTT.

CDR3: CASSPPRPGLDTGELFF. CDR3 DNA: TGTGCCAGCTCACCACCCCGTCCGGGTTTAGACACCGGGGAGCTGTTTTTT. This chain links TRBV18 with TRBJ2-2; D not certain. With 0 bases removed from V and 3 bases from J, the gap between germline ends came to 14 bases. CDR3 size: 17 residues. Germline CDR1 reads KGHSH; CDR2 reads LQKENI. Full variable domain (rest looked up from reference TRBV18 and TRBJ2-2): NAGVMQNPRHLVRRRGQEARLRCSPMKGHSHVYWYRQLPEEGLKFMVYLQKENIIDESGMPKERFSAEFPKEGPSILRIQQVVRGDSAAYFCASSPPRPGLDTGELFFGEGSRLTVL.

The chain couples TRBV7-2 to TRBJ2-5; D is possibly TRBD1 (6 bases). The V end lost 8 bases, the J end lost 0 bases, and 10 bases lay between the germline ends. Germline V CDR1 and CDR2: SGHTA, FQGNSA. There are 13 residues in the CDR3. Here the CDR3 DNA reads TGTGCCAGCTCTAGGGGGTACCAAGAGACCCAGTACTTC. This encodes CASSRGYQETQYF.

The chain couples TRBV27 to TRBJ2-7; 9 bases align to TRBD1. With 3 bases clipped from V and 0 bases from J, the junction kept 12 bases outside the gene matches. This CDR3 comprises 18 residues. CDR1 and CDR2 (germline): MNHEY, SMNVEV (reference sequence). The CDR3 nucleotides read TGTGCCAGCAGTTTGGTAGGACAGGGGATTCCGGACTCCTACGAGCAGTACTTC. It is translated as CASSLVGQGIPDSYEQYF.

DNA for the CDR3: TGCGCCAGCAGTGGGGACAGGGAAGGAAAACTGTTTTTT. Translating it yields CASSGDREGKLFF. The gene calls are TRBV5-1 and TRBJ1-4; 9 bases fit TRBD1. The CDR3 runs to 13 residues. V shed 5 bases and J 10 bases; nucleotides not matched to a gene: 6. The germline V gene encodes CDR1 SGHRS and CDR2 YFSETQ.

The V call is TRBV2, the J call TRBJ2-7; tentatively, D is TRBD1 (5 bases). This CDR3 spans 13 amino acids. Germline CDR1 reads SNHLY; CDR2 reads FYNNEI. Trimming removed 8 bases from V and 0 bases from J, with 11 bases in between. Written as DNA, the CDR3 is TGTGCCAGCGACCCAGACAGCTCCTACGAGCAGTACTTC. This gives the protein CASDPDSSYEQYF.

This rearrangement joins TRBV15 to TRBJ1-1; no reliable D call. Deletions cut 0 bases from V and 3 bases from J, with 5 bases between. This CDR3 has 13 amino acids. Per germline, CDR1 LNHNV and CDR2 YYDKDF (reference sequence). The CDR3 loop is CATSRDRHTEAFF. The CDR3 DNA follows: TGTGCCACCAGCAGAGATCGTCACACTGAAGCTTTCTTT.

The chain carries TRBV28 and TRBJ2-3, with D maybe TRBD1 (5 bases). V lost 3 bases, J lost 2 bases, and 21 bases lay in between. This CDR3 is built from 18 residues. Germline assignment: CDR1 MDHEN and CDR2 SYDVKM. This chain's CDR3 is CASSFVRLRADTTDTQYF. In nucleotides, the CDR3 is TGTGCCAGCAGTTTCGTCCGACTCAGGGCGGATACCACAGATACGCAGTATTTT.

The V call is TRBV2, the J call TRBJ1-1; D may be TRBD1 (5 bases). The CDR3 consists of 13 residues. V was trimmed by 4 bases and J by 1 base, leaving 7 bases between them. Germline V CDR1 and CDR2: SNHLY, FYNNEI. The CDR3 DNA reads TGTGCCAGCAGTGCTCAGGGGAACACTGAAGCTTTCTTT. This sequence encodes CASSAQGNTEAFF.

The rearrangement joins TRBV6-1 to TRBJ1-4, with 8 bases that match TRBD1. The CDR3 is 14 residues long. Germline V CDR1 and CDR2: MNHNS, SASEGT. Trimming at V came to 6 bases and at J to 7 bases, leaving 7 bases not matched to a gene. CDR3 in DNA: TGTGCCAGCAGCTCCCAGGGGGCCGTTGAAAAACTGTTTTTT. Translating it yields CASSSQGAVEKLFF.

The rearrangement joins TRBV6-5 to TRBJ2-5, with 8 bases identical to TRBD2. V trimming: 2 bases; J trimming: 5 bases; junction bases outside the gene matches: 1. The length of the CDR3 is 13 residues. Germline V gene lookup returns CDR1 MNHEY and CDR2 SVGAGI. For the CDR3, the DNA is TGTGCCAGCAGTTACGTAGCGGGGGAGACCCAGTACTTC. Residues: CASSYVAGETQYF.

The chain recombines TRBV6-1 with TRBJ2-7, with 15 bases fitting TRBD2. J was trimmed by 2 bases and V by 4 bases; bases with no gene match: 0. The germline gives CDR1 MNHNS, CDR2 SASEGT. The CDR3 extends over 15 amino acids. The CDR3 is CASSGTSGGAYEQYF. CDR3 nucleotides: TGTGCCAGCAGTGGGACTAGCGGGGGGGCCTACGAGCAGTACTTC.

This chain joins TRBV27 and TRBJ1-2; 12 bases map to TRBD1. This CDR3 has 14 amino acids. Germline CDR1 MNHEY, CDR2 SMNVEV (reference sequence). The V segment lost 6 bases and the J segment 5 bases; nucleotides outside the gene matches: 4. Here the CDR3 reads CASRGTGGGYGYTF. The CDR3 bases are TGTGCCAGCAGAGGGACAGGGGGCGGGTATGGCTACACCTTC.

The chain links TRBV30 to TRBJ1-4; D gene uncertain. Per germline, CDR1 GTSNPN and CDR2 SVGIG (reference sequence). The CDR3 is made up of 14 amino acids. V lost 5 bases and J lost 4, with 14 bases in between. Here the CDR3 reads CAWGPPGFNEKLFF. The CDR3 DNA reads as TGTGCCTGGGGCCCTCCCGGGTTTAATGAAAAACTGTTTTTT.

This chain connects TRBV7-2 to TRBJ2-2; TRBD1 aligns across 7 bases. V lost 5 bases and J lost 2; bases outside the gene matches: 11. The CDR3 sequence is 17 residues long. The germline V gene has CDR1 SGHTA and CDR2 FQGNSA. The CDR3 DNA is TGTGCCAGCAGCCCTTATGGTGGACAGGTTAACACCGGGGAGCTGTTTTTT. Its translation is CASSPYGGQVNTGELFF.